Listed below are T cell receptor beta chains from one sample, sequenced in a study of CD8 T cells in ankylosing spondylitis. TCRdb redid the calling of the 5' RACE reads with MiXCR, one entry per CDR3 protein. In the table there are around 35,000 distinct CDR3 sequences, 9.5% to 11% of which are singletons. The sample consisted of synovial fluid, either unsorted or a sorted T cell fraction (not recorded which). The receptors originated from a male donor with ankylosing spondylitis. CDR3s include the opening cysteine and the closing phenylalanine or tryptophan. D genes are given only for firm matches. Size values are once, few and many counts, or a class for expanded clones, and some rows have none.

V: TRBV5-1
D: -
size: few
J: TRBJ2-7
CDR3: CASSLDAGKFYEQYF
DNA: TGCGCCAGCAGCTTGGATGCCGGAAAGTTCTACGAGCAGTACTTC

V: TRBV6-2/TRBV6-3
D: TRBD1
size: many
J: TRBJ1-5
CDR3: CASSYSRGQGDLNQPQHF
DNA: TGTGCCAGCAGTTACTCGAGGGGACAGGGCGATTTAAATCAGCCCCAGCATTTT

V: TRBV24-1
D: TRBD2
size: medium-sized
J: TRBJ2-1
CDR3: CATSEWTSGSSEQFF
DNA: TGTGCCACCAGTGAATGGACTAGCGGGAGCAGTGAGCAGTTCTTC

V: TRBV20-1
D: TRBD2
size: many
J: TRBJ2-1
CDR3: CSAKSGSSYNEQFF
DNA: TGCAGTGCTAAAAGCGGGAGCTCCTACAATGAGCAGTTCTTC

V: TRBV20-1
D: -
size: few
J: TRBJ2-2
CDR3: CSARGFGDTGELFF
DNA: TGCAGTGCTCGGGGGTTCGGGGACACCGGGGAGCTGTTTTTT

V: TRBV5-6
D: TRBD2
size: -
J: TRBJ2-1
CDR3: CASSLGLAGGNEQFF
DNA: TGTGCCAGCAGCTTGGGACTAGCGGGAGGGAATGAGCAGTTCTTC

V: TRBV7-8
D: TRBD1
size: -
J: TRBJ2-3
CDR3: CASNPGQADTQYF
DNA: TGTGCCAGCAACCCAGGACAGGCTGATACGCAGTATTTT

V: TRBV12-3/TRBV12-4
D: -
size: many
J: TRBJ2-1
CDR3: CASSLTAGSNEQFF
DNA: TGTGCCAGCAGTTTGACCGCGGGAAGCAATGAGCAGTTCTTC

V: TRBV4-3
D: TRBD2
size: -
J: TRBJ2-1
CDR3: CASSQQAGSYNEQFF
DNA: TGCGCCAGCAGCCAACAAGCGGGATCCTACAATGAGCAGTTCTTC

V: TRBV7-3
D: -
size: many
J: TRBJ1-6
CDR3: CASSLWGGGADSPLHF
DNA: TGTGCCAGCAGCTTATGGGGTGGGGGGGCTGATTCACCCCTCCACTTT

V: TRBV7-8
D: -
size: many
J: TRBJ2-1
CDR3: CASSLYSAGVSSYNEQFF
DNA: TGTGCCAGCAGCTTATATTCGGCAGGGGTGTCATCCTACAATGAGCAGTTCTTC

V: TRBV6-5
D: -
size: -
J: TRBJ2-2
CDR3: CASSYSGTPTTGELFF
DNA: TGTGCCAGCAGTTACTCCGGGACACCCACCACCGGGGAGCTGTTTTTT

V: TRBV24-1
D: TRBD1
size: -
J: TRBJ2-1
CDR3: CATSDPTGVNEQFF
DNA: TGTGCCACCAGTGATCCGACAGGGGTCAATGAGCAGTTCTTC

V: TRBV27
D: TRBD2
size: many
J: TRBJ2-1
CDR3: CASSSQREGLDEQFF
DNA: TGTGCCAGCAGTTCTCAGCGGGAGGGCCTTGATGAGCAGTTCTTC

V: TRBV6-4
D: TRBD2
size: many
J: TRBJ2-1
CDR3: CASSLTQPGTSGDNEQFF
DNA: TGTGCCAGCAGTCTGACACAGCCCGGGACTAGCGGGGACAATGAGCAGTTCTTC

V: TRBV2
D: -
size: many
J: TRBJ2-1
CDR3: CASSEVQAGEQFF
DNA: TGTGCCAGCAGTGAAGTACAGGCGGGTGAGCAGTTCTTC

V: TRBV10-2
D: TRBD2
size: -
J: TRBJ2-7
CDR3: CASSESGLAGAPQYF
DNA: TGCGCCAGCAGTGAGTCGGGACTAGCGGGAGCTCCGCAGTACTTC

V: TRBV20-1
D: TRBD2
size: many
J: TRBJ2-3
CDR3: CSATSGTSQRESTDTQYF
DNA: TGCAGTGCTACTAGTGGTACGAGCCAGCGGGAGAGTACAGATACGCAGTATTTT

V: TRBV18
D: -
size: -
J: TRBJ1-1
CDR3: CASSPSSNGGGGTEAFF
DNA: TGTGCCAGCTCACCCTCGAGTAACGGGGGAGGCGGCACTGAAGCTTTCTTT

V: TRBV6-1
D: -
size: -
J: TRBJ2-1
CDR3: CASGRQGDNEQFF
DNA: TGTGCCAGCGGTCGGCAGGGCGACAATGAGCAGTTCTTC

V: TRBV28
D: -
size: few
J: TRBJ2-7
CDR3: CASRPGVSYEQYF
DNA: TGTGCCAGCAGACCCGGCGTCTCCTACGAGCAGTACTTC

V: TRBV7-2
D: TRBD2
size: many
J: TRBJ2-7
CDR3: CASSLGLAEAYEQYF
DNA: TGTGCCAGCAGCTTAGGCCTAGCGGAGGCCTACGAGCAGTACTTC

V: TRBV28
D: TRBD2
size: few
J: TRBJ2-3
CDR3: CASSSRLAGTEDTQYF
DNA: TGTGCCAGCAGTTCCCGACTAGCGGGAACGGAGGATACGCAGTATTTT

V: TRBV28
D: TRBD1
size: -
J: TRBJ2-5
CDR3: CASSRRLDRGRVETQYF
DNA: TGTGCCAGCAGTCGAAGACTTGACAGGGGGCGAGTAGAGACCCAGTACTTC

V: TRBV7-8
D: -
size: many
J: TRBJ2-1
CDR3: CASSLPTRGNEQFF
DNA: TGTGCCAGCAGCCTACCGACTAGGGGCAATGAGCAGTTCTTC

V: TRBV12-3/TRBV12-4
D: -
size: many
J: TRBJ2-1
CDR3: CASSAPGAVPSLVF
DNA: TGTGCCAGCAGTGCGCCGGGGGCGGTGCCTTCTTTGGTCTTC

V: TRBV25-1
D: -
size: -
J: TRBJ2-4
CDR3: CASSGQGKNIQYF
DNA: TGTGCCAGCAGTGGCCAGGGGAAAAACATTCAGTACTTC

V: TRBV6-5
D: -
size: few
J: TRBJ2-7
CDR3: CASSYDPPWGFRYEQYF
DNA: TGTGCCAGCAGTTACGACCCTCCCTGGGGATTCCGGTACGAGCAGTACTTC

V: TRBV5-1
D: TRBD1
size: -
J: TRBJ2-1
CDR3: CASSFGQGFEGRFF
DNA: TGCGCCAGCAGCTTTGGACAGGGCTTCGAGGGACGATTCTTC